Given below is one T cell receptor (beta chain) in context. The time point is: cycle 4 day 1 (C4D1), after more than 5 weeks of nivolumab. Each and every patient relapsed after autologous stem cell transplantation, and patients got differing brentuximab vedotin exposure. Thawed PBMCs were the source of CD4+ T cells, purified by magnetic negative selection. The data were produced by immunoSEQ multiplex PCR, yet TCRdb's version contains in-frame clones alone and is incomplete. The sample includes roughly 32,000 clones, around nine tenths of them seen just once. These data originate in a study of PD-1 blockade in classical Hodgkin lymphoma. The length of the CDR3 is 13 residues. From germline, CDR1 is SQVTM and CDR2 ANQGSEA. Trimming removed 6 bases from V and 1 base from J; junction bases left unmatched: 5.

This TCR was recovered from a human donor with classical Hodgkin lymphoma. The sequences come from CD4+ T cells from blood, collected before the fourth cycle of nivolumab. The chain is built from TRBV29-1 and TRBJ1-1; 7 nucleotides agree with TRBD1. The CDR3 sequence is CSVTGFANTEAFF. Written as DNA, the CDR3 is TGCAGCGTGACAGGGTTTGCGAACACTGAAGCTTTCTTT. The variable domain in full, with the rest retrieved from reference TRBV29-1 and TRBJ1-1, is SAVISQKPSRDICQRGTSLTIQCQVDSQVTMMFWYRQQPGQSLTLIATANQGSEATYESGFVIDKFPISRPNLTFSTLTVSNMSPEDSSIYLCSVTGFANTEAFFGQGTRLTVV.